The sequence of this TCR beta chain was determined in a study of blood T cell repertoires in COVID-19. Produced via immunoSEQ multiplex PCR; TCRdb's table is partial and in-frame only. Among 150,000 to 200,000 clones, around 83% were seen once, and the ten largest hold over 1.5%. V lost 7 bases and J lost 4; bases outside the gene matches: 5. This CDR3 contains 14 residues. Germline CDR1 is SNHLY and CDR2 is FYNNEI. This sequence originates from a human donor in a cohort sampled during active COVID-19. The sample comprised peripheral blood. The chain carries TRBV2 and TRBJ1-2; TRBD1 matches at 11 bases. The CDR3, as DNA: TGTGCCAGCATTGGACAGGGGGCGGGCTATGGCTACACCTTC. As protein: CASIGQGAGYGYTF. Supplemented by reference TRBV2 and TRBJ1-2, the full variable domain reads EPEVTQTPSHQVTQMGQEVILRCVPISNHLYFYWYRQILGQKVEFLVSFYNNEISEKSEIFDDQFSVERPDGSNFTLKIRSTKLEDSAMYFCASIGQGAGYGYTFGSGTRLTVV.